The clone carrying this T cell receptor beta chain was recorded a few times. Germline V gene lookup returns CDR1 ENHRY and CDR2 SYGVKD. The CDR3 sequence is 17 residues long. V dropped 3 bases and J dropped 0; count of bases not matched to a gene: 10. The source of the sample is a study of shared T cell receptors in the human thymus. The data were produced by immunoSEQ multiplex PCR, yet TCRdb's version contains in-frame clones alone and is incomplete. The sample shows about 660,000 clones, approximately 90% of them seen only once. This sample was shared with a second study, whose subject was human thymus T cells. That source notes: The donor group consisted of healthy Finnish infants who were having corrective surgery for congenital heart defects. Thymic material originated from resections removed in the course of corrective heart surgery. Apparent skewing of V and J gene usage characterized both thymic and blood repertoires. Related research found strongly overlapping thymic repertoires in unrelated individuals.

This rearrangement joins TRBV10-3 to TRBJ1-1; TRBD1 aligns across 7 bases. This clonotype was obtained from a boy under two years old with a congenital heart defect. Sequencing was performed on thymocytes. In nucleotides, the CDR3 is TGTGCCATCAGTGACCGAACAGGGGAGAGGGTGAACACTGAAGCTTTCTTT. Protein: CAISDRTGERVNTEAFF.